The 14 T cell receptor beta chains presented below share a single source sample, sequenced in a study of OX40 agonist ivuxolimab in advanced cancers. Measured with immunoSEQ multiplex PCR; TCRdb has only the in-frame clones, and not every one. The repertoire has under 40,000 clones, about three quarters of them found once; the top ten carry roughly an eighth. The sequencing here drew on CD4+ or CD8+ T cells sorted from blood, taken in a trial of the OX40 agonist ivuxolimab. The receptors shown here come from an adult with an advanced solid tumor such as melanoma, head and neck, liver or kidney cancer.

The chain has TRBV19 and TRBJ2-2; D might be TRBD1 (6 bases). This CDR3 has 14 amino acids. Per the germline V gene, CDR1 is LNHDA and CDR2 is SQIVND (reference sequence). Trimming left V 6 bases short and J 7 bases short, with 15 bases between. Here the CDR3 reads CASRSWGQIGELFF. The CDR3 DNA reads as TGTGCCAGTAGAAGTTGGGGGCAAATCGGGGAGCTGTTTTTT. The complete variable domain, with remaining parts taken from reference TRBV19 and TRBJ2-2, reads DGGITQSPKYLFRKEGQNVTLSCEQNLNHDAMYWYRQDPGQGLRLIYYSQIVNDFQKGDIAEGYSVSREKKESFPLTVTSAQKNPTAFYLCASRSWGQIGELFFGEGSRLTVL.

The rearrangement links TRBV10-3 to TRBJ1-1, with 7 bases lining up with TRBD1. Germline-derived CDR1 and CDR2 are ENHRY and SYGVKD. There are 13 residues in the CDR3. V was clipped by 10 bases and J by 3 bases; unmatched bases: 8. CDR3 amino acids: CASTGAQDTEAFF. The CDR3 nucleotides read TGTGCCAGCACAGGGGCTCAGGACACTGAAGCTTTCTTT.

The V gene is TRBV28, the J gene TRBJ1-2, with 8 positions matching TRBD1. In germline, CDR1 is MDHEN, CDR2 SYDVKM. The trim removed 10 bases at V and 1 base at J, leaving 14 bases unmatched. This CDR3 region has 16 residues. Here the CDR3 DNA reads TGTGCCATCCTGGGGACAGGACAGTACAATAACTATGGCTACACCTTC. Amino acid sequence: CAILGTGQYNNYGYTF.

This chain links TRBV11-2 with TRBJ2-3; TRBD2 agrees at 9 bases. Germline lookup yields CDR1 SGHAT and CDR2 FQNNGV. Trimming at V came to 1 base and at J to 1 base, leaving 6 bases not matched to a gene. The CDR3 has 17 amino acids. The CDR3 DNA reads TGTGCCAGCAGCTTAGGGGCGGGAGGGCCCCGCACAGATACGCAGTATTTT. It encodes CASSLGAGGPRTDTQYF.

This chain joins TRBV6-5 and TRBJ2-2; D may match TRBD1 or TRBD2 (5 bases each). Germline V lookup: CDR1 MNHEY, CDR2 SVGAGI. CDR3 size: 14 residues. V was cut by 5 bases and J by 4 bases, with 11 bases left in between. The CDR3 loop is CASSGQGVTGELFF. The CDR3, as DNA: TGTGCCAGCAGTGGGCAGGGAGTCACCGGGGAGCTGTTTTTT.

This chain joins TRBV12-5 and TRBJ1-1; D gene unclear. Trimming stripped 8 bases from V and 4 bases from J, with 14 bases between. Germline V gives CDR1 LGHNT, CDR2 FRNRAP. CDR3 length equals 13 residues. For the CDR3, the DNA is TGTGCTAGTCAAGAGGGTGAGGGCACTGAAGCTTTCTTT. This encodes CASQEGEGTEAFF.

This clone appeared a single time. CDR3 nucleotide sequence: TGTGCCAGCAGCCGCCGGGGGGCTCGGGAGCAGTACTTC. Protein sequence: CASSRRGAREQYF. This chain connects TRBV27 to TRBJ2-7; possible D gene TRBD2, 7 bases. This CDR3 region has 13 residues. Germline loops: CDR1 MNHEY, CDR2 SMNVEV (reference sequence). Trimming pared 6 bases from V and 7 bases from J, leaving 16 bases between.

This clone was picked up a small number of times. The chain has TRBV18 and TRBJ2-3; D is undetermined. The CDR3 runs to 16 residues. Germline V gives CDR1 KGHSH, CDR2 LQKENI. V was shortened by 1 base and J by 0 bases, with 11 bases between the two germline ends. The CDR3 DNA sequence: TGTGCCAGCTCACCACAGTCGAGCAGCAGCACAGATACGCAGTATTTT. Translation gives CASSPQSSSSTDTQYF.

In nucleotides, the CDR3 is TGCGCCAGCAGCTCCGGACAAAGTCTCATCTCTGGGGCCAACGTCCTGACTTTC. Encoded protein: CASSSGQSLISGANVLTF. The chain employs TRBV5-1 and TRBJ2-6; possibly TRBD1 for D (5 bases). V dropped 3 bases and J dropped 0 bases, with 16 bases sitting between them. This CDR3 has 18 residues. Germline V gives CDR1 SGHRS, CDR2 YFSETQ.

The chain has TRBV6-6 and TRBJ2-7; 11 bases align to TRBD2. CDR1 is MNHNY, CDR2 SVGAGI, per germline (reference sequence). The CDR3 spans 14 residues. Trimming took 6 bases from V and 2 from J; bases not matched to a gene: 3. DNA for the CDR3: TGTGCCAGCAGCCAGACTAGCGGGACCTACGAGCAGTACTTC. Its protein product is CASSQTSGTYEQYF.

This chain joins TRBV27 and TRBJ2-5; 8 bases fit TRBD2. The CDR3 length is 15 residues. J gave up 5 bases and V 5 bases, and 10 bases lay outside the gene matches. CDR1 MNHEY and CDR2 SMNVEV come from the germline V gene (reference sequence). CDR3 sequence (DNA): TGTGCCAGCAGTCGGACCGGGGGGGTCGCGGAGACCCAGTACTTC. It specifies CASSRTGGVAETQYF.

The chain combines TRBV29-1 with TRBJ2-1, with 9 bases fitting TRBD2. V trimming: 0 bases; J trimming: 6 bases; junction bases outside the gene matches: 9. Looked up from germline, CDR1 is SQVTM and CDR2 is ANQGSEA. The CDR3 has 16 amino acids. CDR3 DNA sequence: TGCAGCGTTGAAGATCGCCTTAGCGGGAGAAGCAATGAGCAGTTCTTC. Its translation: CSVEDRLSGRSNEQFF.

Written as DNA, the CDR3 is TGCGCCAGCAGTGAGTCTCAGGGACCTGGAAACACCATATATTTT. This gives the protein CASSESQGPGNTIYF. This chain connects TRBV10-1 to TRBJ1-3; D is perhaps TRBD1 (5 bases). This CDR3 is built from 15 residues. Germline assignment: CDR1 WNHNN and CDR2 SYGVQD (reference sequence). With 0 bases removed from V and 2 bases from J, the gap between germline ends came to 8 bases.

This chain connects TRBV19 to TRBJ2-7, with 9 bases identical to TRBD2. Looked up from germline, CDR1 is LNHDA and CDR2 is SQIVND (reference sequence). The CDR3 has 14 residues. The J segment lost 7 bases and the V segment lost 1 base, leaving 5 bases of the junction unmatched. CDR3 sequence: CASSIGGLAGEQYF. In DNA form, the CDR3 reads TGTGCCAGTAGTATAGGCGGTCTAGCGGGGGAGCAGTACTTC.